The 6 T cell receptor beta chains listed next were all sequenced from one sample in a study of blood T cell repertoires in COVID-19. Libraries were prepared by immunoSEQ multiplex PCR; TCRdb keeps only in-frame clonotypes and omits some of them. Here the sample spans about 260,000 clones, 88% being singletons. Sequencing was performed on peripheral blood. All receptors come from a human donor in a cohort sampled during active COVID-19.

CDR3 coding DNA: TGTGCCAGCAGCGGGACTCCGGCCCATGGCTACACCTTC. It yields the protein CASSGTPAHGYTF. The chain is built from TRBV12-3 or TRBV12-4 and TRBJ1-2; a weak D match, TRBD1 (5 bases). The CDR3 is made up of 13 amino acids. V lost 6 bases, J lost 6 bases, and 14 bases lay in between.

The chain recombines TRBV28 with TRBJ2-7, with TRBD2 matching over 14 bases. The CDR3 is made up of 15 amino acids. V dropped 4 bases and J dropped 7; count of bases not matched to a gene: 6. The germline gives CDR1 MDHEN, CDR2 SYDVKM. Here the CDR3 DNA reads TGTGCCAGCAGTTCGGGACTAGCGGGAGTTGTTGAGCAGTACTTC. It specifies CASSSGLAGVVEQYF.

The rearrangement links TRBV9 to TRBJ2-5; D is possibly TRBD2 (6 bases). Trimming took 0 bases from V and 2 from J, leaving 8 bases between them. The germline CDR1 and CDR2 sequences are SGDLS and YYNGEE. The CDR3 has 14 amino acids. As DNA, the CDR3 is TGTGCCAGCAGCGTAGCGGGACTGCAAGAGACCCAGTACTTC. This gives the protein CASSVAGLQETQYF.

This chain links TRBV4-3 with TRBJ2-5, with D possibly being TRBD2 (6 bases). The V end lost 2 bases, the J end lost 1 base, and 11 bases lay between the germline ends. CDR3 length: 15 residues. Germline CDR1 LGHNA, CDR2 YSLEER. The CDR3 loop reads CASSQMLAIQETQYF. In DNA, the CDR3 is TGCGCCAGCAGCCAAATGCTAGCGATCCAAGAGACCCAGTACTTC.

This sequence joins TRBV7-2 and TRBJ2-7; maybe TRBD2 (5 bases). The CDR3 has 14 residues. The germline V gene has CDR1 SGHTA and CDR2 FQGNSA. V shed 5 bases and J shed 1 base, with 12 bases lying between them. The CDR3 DNA sequence: TGTGCCAGCAGCCAGGAGGATATATCCTACGAGCAGTACTTC. It translates to CASSQEDISYEQYF.

V and J are TRBV6-1 and TRBJ2-7, with 10 bases fitting TRBD1. Germline values: CDR1 MNHNS, CDR2 SASEGT. The CDR3 extends over 15 amino acids. V was pared by 1 base and J by 3 bases, with 3 bases of the junction left unmatched. CDR3 protein: CASSEGTGGFYEQYF. CDR3 coding DNA: TGTGCCAGCAGTGAAGGGACAGGGGGGTTCTACGAGCAGTACTTC.